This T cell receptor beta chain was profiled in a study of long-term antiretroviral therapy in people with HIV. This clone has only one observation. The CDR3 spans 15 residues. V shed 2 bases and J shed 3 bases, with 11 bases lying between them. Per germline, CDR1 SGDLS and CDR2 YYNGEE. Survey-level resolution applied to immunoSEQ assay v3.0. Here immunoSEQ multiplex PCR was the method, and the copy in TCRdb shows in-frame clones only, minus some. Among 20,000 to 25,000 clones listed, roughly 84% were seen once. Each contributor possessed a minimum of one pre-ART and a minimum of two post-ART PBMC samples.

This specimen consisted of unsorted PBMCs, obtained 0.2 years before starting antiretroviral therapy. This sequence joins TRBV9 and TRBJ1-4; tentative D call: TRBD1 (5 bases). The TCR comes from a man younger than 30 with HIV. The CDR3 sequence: CASSVFGAANEKLFF. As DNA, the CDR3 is TGTGCCAGCAGCGTTTTCGGGGCGGCTAATGAAAAACTGTTTTTT.